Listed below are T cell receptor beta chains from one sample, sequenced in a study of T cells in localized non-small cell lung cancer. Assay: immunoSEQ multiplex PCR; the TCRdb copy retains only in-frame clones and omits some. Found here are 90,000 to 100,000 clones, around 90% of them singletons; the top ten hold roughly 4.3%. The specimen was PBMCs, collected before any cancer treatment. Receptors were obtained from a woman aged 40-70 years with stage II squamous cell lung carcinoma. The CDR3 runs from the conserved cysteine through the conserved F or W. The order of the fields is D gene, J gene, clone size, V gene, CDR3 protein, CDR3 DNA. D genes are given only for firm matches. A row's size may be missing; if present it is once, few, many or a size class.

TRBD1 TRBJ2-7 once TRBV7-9 CASSLTPRDRSYEQYF TGTGCCAGCAGCCTAACTCCCCGGGACAGGTCCTACGAGCAGTACTTC
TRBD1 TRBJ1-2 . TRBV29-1 CSVAGTVALNYGYTF TGCAGCGTTGCCGGGACAGTGGCCCTTAACTATGGCTACACCTTC
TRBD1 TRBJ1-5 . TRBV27 CASSLGTGNQPQHF TGTGCCAGCAGTTTAGGGACAGGGAATCAGCCCCAGCATTTT
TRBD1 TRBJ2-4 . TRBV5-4 CASSFDDRVRHIQYF TGTGCCAGCAGCTTTGATGACAGGGTGAGGCACATTCAGTACTTC
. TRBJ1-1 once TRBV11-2 CASSLVSREAFF TGTGCCAGCAGCTTAGTATCAAGGGAAGCTTTCTTT
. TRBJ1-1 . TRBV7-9 CASSPPTGNTEAFF TGTGCCAGCAGCCCTCCGACAGGGAACACTGAAGCTTTCTTT
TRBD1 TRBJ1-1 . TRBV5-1 CASSLAMGQSTEAFF TGCGCCAGCAGCTTGGCGATGGGACAGTCCACTGAAGCTTTCTTT
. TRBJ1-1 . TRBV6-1 CASSGQRGLTEAFF TGTGCCAGCAGCGGGCAGCGAGGACTCACTGAAGCTTTCTTT
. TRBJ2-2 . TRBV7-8 CASLGRPNTGELFF TGTGCCAGCCTGGGACGGCCGAACACCGGGGAGCTGTTTTTT
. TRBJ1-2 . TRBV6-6 CASTHRTQGGGYTF TGTGCCAGCACCCACCGAACCCAAGGGGGAGGCTACACCTTC
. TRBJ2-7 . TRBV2 CASSEGGARTYEQYF TGTGCCAGCAGTGAGGGGGGTGCGAGAACCTACGAGCAGTACTTC
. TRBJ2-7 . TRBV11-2 CASSPKWDNQYF TGTGCCAGCAGCCCGAAGTGGGACAATCAGTACTTC
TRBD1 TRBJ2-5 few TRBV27 CASSPHPGQGAGETQYF TGTGCCAGCAGTCCCCATCCGGGACAGGGGGCGGGTGAGACCCAGTACTTC
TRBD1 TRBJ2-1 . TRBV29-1 CSVGGTQGAGVNEQFF TGCAGCGTTGGGGGCACACAGGGGGCAGGTGTTAATGAGCAGTTCTTC
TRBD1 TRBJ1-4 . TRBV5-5 CASSRQGVGNEKLFF TGTGCCAGCAGCCGACAGGGCGTCGGTAATGAAAAACTGTTTTTT
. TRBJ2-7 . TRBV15 CATSPRGSLSGEQYF TGTGCCACCAGCCCGCGGGGTTCCCTATCGGGAGAGCAGTACTTC
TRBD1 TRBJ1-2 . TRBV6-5 CASSSVRTGGGYGYTF TGTGCCAGCAGTTCAGTCAGGACAGGGGGCGGCTATGGCTACACCTTC
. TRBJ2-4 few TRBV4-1 CASVAEEGRGKNIQYF TGCGCCAGCGTGGCCGAGGAGGGCCGCGGCAAAAACATTCAGTACTTC
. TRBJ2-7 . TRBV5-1 CASSSPPFDEQYF TGCGCCAGCAGCTCGCCCCCGTTCGACGAGCAGTACTTC
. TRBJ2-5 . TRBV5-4 CASSSGQTQYF TGTGCCAGCTCAAGTGGGCAGACCCAGTACTTC
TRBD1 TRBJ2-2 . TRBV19 CASRGQGAGGELFF TGTGCCAGTAGGGGACAGGGGGCGGGCGGGGAGCTGTTTTTT
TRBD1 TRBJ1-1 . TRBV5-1 CASSQGQGEAFF TGCGCCAGCAGTCAGGGACAGGGCGAAGCTTTCTTT
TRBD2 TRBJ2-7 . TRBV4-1 CASSQDRSGTITEEQYF TGCGCCAGCAGCCAAGATCGGTCCGGGACTATCACGGAGGAGCAGTACTTC
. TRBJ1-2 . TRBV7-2 CASSLGTDYGYTF TGTGCCAGCAGCTTAGGGACAGACTATGGCTACACCTTC
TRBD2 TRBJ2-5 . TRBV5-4 CASSPWGLAGEAQYF TGTGCCAGCAGCCCCTGGGGGCTAGCGGGGGAGGCCCAGTACTTC
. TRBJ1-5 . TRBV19 CASSYGQLGNQPQHF TGTGCCAGTAGTTATGGACAGTTAGGCAATCAGCCCCAGCATTTT
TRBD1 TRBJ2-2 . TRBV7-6 CASSSGGLQGRELFF TGTGCCAGCAGCTCAGGGGGCCTCCAGGGAAGGGAGCTGTTTTTT
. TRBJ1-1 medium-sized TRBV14 CASSQAWGTEAFF TGTGCCAGCAGCCAAGCTTGGGGAACTGAAGCTTTCTTT
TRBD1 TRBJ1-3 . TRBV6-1 CASSRQGSSGNTIYF TGTGCCAGCAGTAGACAGGGGTCCTCTGGAAACACCATATATTTT
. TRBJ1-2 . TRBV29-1 CSVERFSGTYGYTF TGCAGCGTCGAAAGGTTTAGCGGGACCTATGGCTACACCTTC
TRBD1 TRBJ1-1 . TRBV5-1 CASSSQTGTNTEAFF TGCGCCAGCAGCTCCCAGACAGGGACGAACACTGAAGCTTTCTTT
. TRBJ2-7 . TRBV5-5 CASSLVATTYEQYF TGTGCCAGCAGCTTGGTGGCAACTACCTACGAGCAGTACTTC
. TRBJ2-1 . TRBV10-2 CASSYRDGYRNEQFF TGCGCCAGCAGCTACCGGGACGGATACCGGAATGAGCAGTTCTTC
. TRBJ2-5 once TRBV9 CASSDRLVQETQYF TGTGCCAGCAGCGACCGACTAGTCCAAGAGACCCAGTACTTC
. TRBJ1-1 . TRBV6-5 CASSYSGQGNTEAFF TGTGCCAGCAGTTACTCGGGGCAGGGGAACACTGAAGCTTTCTTT
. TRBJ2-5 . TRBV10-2 CASSDRGGGAQYF TGCGCCAGCAGTGATAGGGGCGGCGGGGCCCAGTACTTC
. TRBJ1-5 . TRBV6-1 CASSEAGHSNQPQHF TGTGCCAGCAGTGAAGCGGGCCATAGCAATCAGCCCCAGCATTTT
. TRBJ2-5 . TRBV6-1 CASSEVVGRYDF TGTGCCAGCAGTGAAGTGGTAGGGCGCTACGACTTC
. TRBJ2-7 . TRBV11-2 CASSLYDLAYEQYF TGTGCCAGCAGCTTATATGACCTGGCCTACGAGCAGTACTTC
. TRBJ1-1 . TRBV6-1 CASSPSGRTEAFF TGTGCCAGCAGTCCTAGTGGGAGGACTGAAGCTTTCTTT